This T cell receptor (beta chain) is drawn from a study of brain T cells in children with intractable seizures. Libraries were prepared by immunoSEQ multiplex PCR; TCRdb keeps only in-frame clonotypes and omits some of them. The sample includes about 340,000 clones, over 90% of them seen just once. Time point of the sample: blood from clinic visit 5 months post-surgery; TSC patient then seizure free. Sequencing was limited to surgery cases with top T cell transcript signatures in brain tissue. The length of the CDR3 is 15 residues. Germline CDR1 reads GTSNPN; CDR2 reads SVGIG (reference sequence). V gave up 2 bases and J gave up 4 bases; unmatched junction bases: 6.

This clonotype was sampled from a boy under two years old with tuberous sclerosis and intractable seizures. The sequencing here drew on peripheral blood, taken less than 6 months after surgery. This sequence joins TRBV30 and TRBJ1-5; TRBD1 agrees at 9 bases. CDR3 nucleotide sequence: TGTGCCTGGAGTACTGGGACAGGGCGAAATCAGCCCCAGCATTTT. It translates to CAWSTGTGRNQPQHF.